This T cell receptor beta chain appears in the sequencing data of a study of blood T cell repertoires in COVID-19 (dated by TCRdb to about 2020). Describing the broader study: Samples covering the acute and convalescent phases of COVID-19 were provided by collaborators in the United States, Italy and Spain. The material from the prospective study consisted of cDNA or gDNA derived from T cells, B-cell-depleted T cells, or PBMCs. Deeply sampled blood TCRbeta repertoires from subjects exposed to, actively infected with, or recovered from COVID-19 were included in the dataset. The repertoires were released in a freely available public database intended as a resource for research on the immune response to SARS-CoV-2. The samples were drawn from the first 160 participants of the ongoing ImmuneRACE study and from about 1,200 subjects provided by 6 global collaborators. Nearly every sample came with metadata listing a de-identified subject ID, COVID-19 status, age in years and sex. Where available, HLA class I and class II types were taken from metadata supplied by the sample provider and were not determined by assay-based typing. The full study reports these points: Clinical and demographic metadata were provided uncurated, with the amount varying by source and participant.

A remark on this clone: Its antigen is still unknown. No clone much larger than this one lies a single base away; base qualities are absent.

The immunoSEQ Assay, a bias-controlled multiplex PCR, was used to amplify TCRbeta CDR3 regions from genomic DNA. In the source study's methods: The number of nucleated cells in each sample was estimated from the amplification of reference gene primers within the assay. To quantify the absolute abundance of each unique TCRbeta CDR3 rearrangement, sequence reads were collapsed and filtered. For each sample, productive Simpson clonality was calculated as the square root of Simpson's diversity index across productive rearrangements. The immuneACCESS repertoire file appears here via TCRdb, limited to in-frame rearrangements. These files lack a portion of the clones; in checked studies, under half of the deficit traces to unresolved V genes, and the cause of the others is not known. That table gives V, J and clone size, and the DNA gave D and trimming. The sample records 110,000 to 150,000 clones, 70% to 90% of which are singletons. The top ten hold 1.5% to 2% of the sample.

Each collaborating institution followed its own protocols to collect whole blood in K2EDTA tubes. For TCRbeta analysis, collaborators shipped samples in one of three forms: frozen whole blood, isolated PBMCs, or DNA extracted from either of those sample types. V is cut by 2 bases and J by 0 bases, and the space between the germline ends is 10 bases. There are 15 amino acids in the CDR3, from cysteine to phenylalanine inclusive. The entry retains the CDR3 DNA only, 45 bases that are in frame from base 1. The germline V gene encodes CDR1 SGHRS and CDR2 YFSETQ. Recombination linked TRBV5-1 to TRBJ2-3, and possibly TRBD2, on 5 matching bases. This sequence was found in a man between 65 and 85 years old with acute or convalescent COVID-19. The sample taken for sequencing was peripheral blood. The nucleotide sequence reads as follows: TGCGCCAGCAGCTTCGGCGGGCCGAGCACAGATACGCAGTATTTT. It encodes CASSFGGPSTDTQYF.